These 23 T cell receptor beta chains came from one sample sequenced in a study of T cell repertoires in cytomegalovirus infection. From the reads, TCRdb called clonotypes with MiXCR, one entry per CDR3 protein. The sample holds some 440,000 distinct CDR3 sequences, approximately 31% seen once. The specimen was PBMCs. Every receptor here comes from a human donor in good health (CMV status not recorded). Some clones in this sample may be carry-over from other donors' samples.

The CDR3: CASSLQGTNEQFF. The CDR3 region has the DNA TGTGCCAGCAGCTTACAGGGGACGAATGAGCAGTTCTTC. The chain carries TRBV7-6 and TRBJ2-1, with D possibly matching TRBD1 (6 bases). The CDR3 consists of 13 residues. Trimming left V 2 bases short and J 7 bases short, with 9 bases between. Per the germline V gene, CDR1 is SGHVS and CDR2 is FNYEAQ.

This clonotype was seen more than once but under ten times. The rearrangement uses TRBV12-3 or TRBV12-4 and TRBJ2-2, with 9 positions matching TRBD2. The length of the CDR3 is 17 residues. V trimming: 5 bases; J trimming: 1 base; junction bases outside the gene matches: 8. The CDR3 DNA reads as TGTGCCAGCAGTCAAGATGTTAGCGGGGGGAACACCGGGGAGCTGTTTTTT. The encoded protein is CASSQDVSGGNTGELFF.

This chain uses TRBV4-3 with TRBJ2-7, with unresolved D. From germline, CDR1 is LGHNA and CDR2 YSLEER. The CDR3 is made up of 15 amino acids. Trimming removed 0 bases at V and 0 bases at J, with 9 bases between. CDR3 bases: TGCGCCAGCAGCCAAGATGTTCTCGTCTCCTACGAGCAGTACTTC. It codes for CASSQDVLVSYEQYF.

Concerning this clonotype itself: One end of the junction fails to match germline, which may point to a read error. The V call is TRBV7-9, the J call TRBJ2-3; 8 bases agree with TRBD2. Germline V gene data show CDR1 as SEHNR and CDR2 as FQNEAQ (reference sequence). This CDR3 comprises 15 residues. The CDR3 sequence is CDSSFGTRNTDTQYF. CDR3 nucleotides: TGTGACAGCAGCTTCGGGACTAGGAACACAGATACGCAGTATTTT.

The chain is built from TRBV20-1 and TRBJ1-3; 9 positions match TRBD1. V gave up 8 bases and J gave up 3 bases; unmatched junction bases: 5. The germline gives CDR1 DFQATT, CDR2 SNEGSKA (reference sequence). The length of the CDR3 is 13 residues. CDR3 nucleotides: TGCAGTTCAGGACAGGGGTTTGGAAACACCATATATTTT. Protein product: CSSGQGFGNTIYF.

Only a few counts were recorded for this clonotype. This chain links TRBV28 with TRBJ2-5; maybe TRBD1 (6 bases). Germline V gives CDR1 MDHEN, CDR2 SYDVKM. V lost 1 base and J 2 bases, leaving 8 bases between the germline ends. This CDR3 is 14 amino acids long. CDR3 protein: CASSLYTGQETQYF. Written as DNA, the CDR3 is TGTGCCAGCAGTTTATACACAGGGCAAGAGACCCAGTACTTC. Full variable domain (remainder filled in from reference TRBV28 and TRBJ2-5): DVKVTQSSRYLVKRTGEKVFLECVQDMDHENMFWYRQDPGLGLRLIYFSYDVKMKEKGDIPEGYSVSREKKERFSLILESASTNQTSMYLCASSLYTGQETQYFGPGTRLLVL.

This clonotype was seen a single time. The chain has TRBV12-3 or TRBV12-4 and TRBJ2-4; TRBD2 might be the D (6 bases). Between the trimmed V and J ends, which lost 8 bases and 5 bases, there was a span of 16 bases. The CDR3 is 14 residues long. The CDR3 DNA reads as TGTGCCAGCGTGAAAGGAGGGCCCCAAAACATTCAGTACTTC. Protein sequence: CASVKGGPQNIQYF.

The table lists this clonotype with many counts. The CDR3 here is CAIQDFLAGGDPDTQYF. The CDR3 DNA reads TGTGCCATTCAGGACTTCTTAGCGGGGGGGGACCCAGATACGCAGTATTTT. The chain is built from TRBV10-3 and TRBJ2-3; TRBD2 matches 11 bases. The J segment lost 4 bases and the V segment lost 9 bases, leaving 15 bases of the junction unmatched. The germline V gene encodes CDR1 ENHRY and CDR2 SYGVKD. This CDR3 is built from 17 residues.

The V and J genes are TRBV7-6 and TRBJ1-5; D gene unclear. Germline CDR1 and CDR2: SGHVS and FNYEAQ. This CDR3 has 12 residues. With 3 bases removed from V and 7 bases from J, the gap between germline ends came to 7 bases. Written as DNA, the CDR3 is TGTGCCAGCAGCTTCCCTGGACAGCCCCAGCATTTT. This codes for CASSFPGQPQHF.

The CDR3: CASSQEFAGGLGETQYF. CDR3 nucleotide sequence: TGTGCCAGCAGCCAAGAATTTGCGGGGGGGCTTGGGGAGACCCAGTACTTC. This chain connects TRBV3-1 to TRBJ2-5, with 9 bases that match TRBD2. V lost 0 bases and J lost 5; bases outside the gene matches: 10. From germline, CDR1 is LGHDT and CDR2 YNNKEL (reference sequence). The CDR3 runs to 17 residues.

This clonotype has just a few counts. The chain recombines TRBV6-5 with TRBJ2-7; D perhaps matches TRBD2 (6 bases). CDR1 is MNHEY and CDR2 is SVGAGI in the germline V gene. The CDR3 runs to 19 residues. Trimming cost V 0 bases and J 0 bases, with 21 bases left between them. This CDR3 is CASSYSSRGASILSYEQYF. The CDR3 DNA sequence: TGTGCCAGCAGTTACTCGTCGCGCGGGGCCTCTATCCTCTCCTACGAGCAGTACTTC.

This clonotype was counted only a few times. The rearrangement joins TRBV7-8 to TRBJ2-1; D remains ambiguous. The germline CDR1 and CDR2 sequences are SGHVS and FQNEAQ. V was shortened by 6 bases and J by 3 bases, with 9 bases between the two germline ends. The CDR3 has 13 residues. Written as DNA, the CDR3 is TGTGCCAGCAGTACGGACGACTACAATGAGCAGTTCTTC. This encodes CASSTDDYNEQFF.

V gene TRBV7-8 combines with J gene TRBJ1-3; TRBD1 is a possible D gene (6 bases). Looked up from germline, CDR1 is SGHVS and CDR2 is FQNEAQ. The CDR3 runs 14 residues. Trimming left V 4 bases short and J 8 bases short, with 15 bases between. The chain's CDR3 is CASSSLTGKDTIYF. As DNA, the CDR3 is TGTGCCAGCAGCTCCCTCACAGGGAAGGACACCATATATTTT.

The table lists this clonotype with a count of one. The rearrangement links TRBV20-1 to TRBJ2-1, with TRBD1 matching over 8 bases. The CDR3 is 18 residues long. V lost 8 bases to trimming and J lost 4 bases; unmatched junction nucleotides: 22. CDR1 DFQATT and CDR2 SNEGSKA come from the germline V gene (reference sequence). CDR3 nucleotides: TGCAGTTCTAATACCGGGACAGGTGGCTTGGGGATGTACAATGAGCAGTTCTTC. The encoded protein is CSSNTGTGGLGMYNEQFF.

As to this clonotype: A much larger clone sits a single nucleotide away, making a read error possible. The rearrangement joins TRBV7-3 to TRBJ2-3, with 11 nucleotides matching TRBD1. The CDR3 totals 15 residues. V shed 2 bases, J shed 4 bases, and the junction held 2 bases outside the gene matches. CDR1 and CDR2 (germline): SGHTA, FQGTGA. The CDR3 coding sequence is TGTGCCAGCAGCTTAGGACAGGGGGCATCAGATACGCAGTATTTT. Translated, it gives CASSLGQGASDTQYF. Filled out from reference TRBV7-3 and TRBJ2-3, the complete variable domain reads GAGVSQTPSNKVTEKGKYVELRCDPISGHTALYWYRQSLGQGPEFLIYFQGTGAADDSGLPNDRFFAVRPEGSVSTLKIQRTERGDSAVYLCASSLGQGASDTQYFGPGTRLTVL.

This chain connects TRBV24-1 to TRBJ2-1; 8 positions match TRBD1. Germline V gene sequence: CDR1 KGHDR, CDR2 SFDVKD. Trimming took 6 bases from V and 6 from J; bases not matched to a gene: 12. This CDR3 has 16 residues. CDR3 region: CATSYSGQGTLNEQFF. CDR3 DNA sequence: TGTGCCACCAGTTATTCCGGACAGGGCACCCTCAATGAGCAGTTCTTC.

V gene TRBV19 combines with J gene TRBJ2-1; 10 nucleotides line up with TRBD1. The CDR3 is 16 amino acids. The V gene's germline CDR1 is LNHDA and CDR2 SQIVND (reference sequence). V was clipped by 0 bases and J by 9 bases; unmatched bases: 8. CDR3 in amino acids: CASSIEPGQGFAEQFF. The CDR3 DNA reads TGTGCCAGTAGTATAGAGCCGGGACAGGGGTTCGCTGAGCAGTTCTTC. Full variable domain (remainder filled in from reference TRBV19 and TRBJ2-1): DGGITQSPKYLFRKEGQNVTLSCEQNLNHDAMYWYRQDPGQGLRLIYYSQIVNDFQKGDIAEGYSVSREKKESFPLTVTSAQKNPTAFYLCASSIEPGQGFAEQFFGPGTRLTVL.

This chain joins TRBV6-6 and TRBJ1-1, with a possible D match to TRBD1 (5 bases). The germline V gene has CDR1 MNHNY and CDR2 SVGAGI (reference sequence). Trimming removed 0 bases at V and 4 bases at J, with 15 bases between. The CDR3 runs to 16 residues. As DNA, the CDR3 is TGTGCCAGCAGTTACTCAACACGTGGGGCGGGCACTGAAGCTTTCTTT. Its protein is CASSYSTRGAGTEAFF.

This clonotype was seen more than once but under ten times. V is TRBV14 and J is TRBJ1-6; D is uncertain. This CDR3 contains 14 residues. V shed 0 bases and J shed 7 bases, with 7 bases lying between them. The germline gives CDR1 SGHDN, CDR2 FVKESK. As DNA, the CDR3 is TGTGCCAGCAGCCAAGAACTGCCGAATTCACCCCTCCACTTT. Translation gives CASSQELPNSPLHF.

The genes are TRBV11-1 and TRBJ1-2, with TRBD1 identical over 12 bases. The CDR3 is 14 residues long. Losses at the gene ends were 5 bases for V and 8 bases for J; bases not matched to a gene: 6. Germline assignment: CDR1 SGHAT and CDR2 FQDESV (reference sequence). CDR3 sequence reads: CASSVGQGANGYTF. The CDR3 nucleotides are TGTGCCAGCAGCGTGGGACAGGGGGCAAACGGCTACACCTTC.

The rearrangement links TRBV29-1 to TRBJ2-3, with unresolved D. The CDR3 sequence is 13 residues long. Trimming cost V 5 bases and J 3 bases, with 12 bases left between them. Germline V lookup: CDR1 SQVTM, CDR2 ANQGSEA. CDR3 residues: CSVLVIYTDTQYF. In DNA, the CDR3 is TGCAGCGTTTTAGTGATTTATACAGATACGCAGTATTTT.

This sequence joins TRBV20-1 and TRBJ1-1, with D possibly TRBD1 on 5 matching bases. The germline gives CDR1 DFQATT, CDR2 SNEGSKA (reference sequence). V lost 0 bases to trimming and J lost 5 bases, with 10 bases between them. CDR3 length: 13 residues. The CDR3 coding sequence is TGCAGTGCTAGAGACGGGGCCGAAACTGAAGCTTTCTTT. Translation: CSARDGAETEAFF.

With respect to this clonotype: One end of the junction does not line up with germline, which may come from a read error. The chain recombines TRBV14 with TRBJ2-1; possible D gene TRBD1, 6 bases. Germline values: CDR1 SGHDN, CDR2 FVKESK. The CDR3 is 15 amino acids. CDR3 sequence: CASSQETRRGNERFF. CDR3 DNA sequence: TGTGCCAGCAGCCAAGAGACTCGCAGGGGCAATGAGCGGTTCTTC. The variable domain in full, with the rest retrieved from reference TRBV14 and TRBJ2-1, is EAGVTQFPSHSVIEKGQTVTLRCDPISGHDNLYWYRRVMGKEIKFLLHFVKESKQDESGMPNNRFLAERTGGTYSTLKVQPAELEDSGVYFCASSQETRRGNERFFGPGTRLTVL.